One T cell receptor (beta chain) is described in this entry. This record comes from a study of blood T cell repertoires in COVID-19. Across the study: Samples of COVID-19 (acute and convalescent) were obtained from the United States, Italy and Spain. PBMCs, B-cell-depleted T cells, or T cells were the source of the cDNA or gDNA that made up the material.

Original processing notes: Amplification with reference gene primers provided the estimates of nucleated cell counts. Sequencing was performed with immunoSEQ multiplex PCR; in TCRdb, only in-frame clones are kept and a portion is missing. That table supplies the V and J calls and clone size; D and trimming were determined from the DNA. The sample holds 150,000 to 200,000 clones, approximately 90% seen once. CDR1 and CDR2 (germline): SGHAT, FQNNGV. V was trimmed by 5 bases and J by 3 bases, leaving 16 bases between them. The CDR3 loop spans 15 amino acids. The chain combines TRBV11-2 with TRBJ2-5; D may be TRBD1 (6 bases). The receptor was isolated from a man aged 65-85 years with active or convalescent COVID-19. Sequenced: peripheral blood. The CDR3 coding sequence is TGTGCCAGCAGCCAGGGGTGGACAGACAAAGAGACCCAGTACTTC. The encoded protein is CASSQGWTDKETQYF. Full variable domain (rest looked up from reference TRBV11-2 and TRBJ2-5): EAGVAQSPRYKIIEKRQSVAFWCNPISGHATLYWYQQILGQGPKLLIQFQNNGVVDDSQLPKDRFSAERLKGVDSTLKIQPAKLEDSAVYLCASSQGWTDKETQYFGPGTRLLVL.